The clone carrying this T cell receptor (beta chain) was seen just once. The antigen is unknown. The length of the CDR3 is 11 residues. Between the trimmed V and J ends, which lost 5 bases and 2 bases, there was a span of 2 bases. Germline lookup yields CDR1 SEHNR and CDR2 FQNEAQ (reference sequence). This sample stems from a study of shared clonotypes between healthy human individuals. Study in general: Per-donor plates numbered three CD4 naive, three CD4 memory, two CD8 naive and one CD8 memory.

Study-level results: Researchers sampled blood only, noting tissue repertoires likely differ. Estimated richness values were generally larger in naive subsets than in memory subsets.

A deep-level run was used for the assay. Profiling relied on immunoSEQ multiplex PCR, and the TCRdb table lists in-frame clones only, not all of them. The top ten clones hold 34% of a sample with about 690,000 clones, less than 95% of them seen once. This sequence originates from a man between 18 and 29 years old in good health. Some clones in this sample may be carry-over from other donors' samples. The V and J genes are TRBV7-9 and TRBJ2-3; D gene unclear. Sequences were obtained from memory CD8+ T cells from PBMCs. Subset indicated: CD45RO+ cells pooled with CCR7-negative TemRA cells. The CDR3 DNA is TGTGCCAGCAGCCCCACAGATACGCAGTATTTT. Translating it yields CASSPTDTQYF.